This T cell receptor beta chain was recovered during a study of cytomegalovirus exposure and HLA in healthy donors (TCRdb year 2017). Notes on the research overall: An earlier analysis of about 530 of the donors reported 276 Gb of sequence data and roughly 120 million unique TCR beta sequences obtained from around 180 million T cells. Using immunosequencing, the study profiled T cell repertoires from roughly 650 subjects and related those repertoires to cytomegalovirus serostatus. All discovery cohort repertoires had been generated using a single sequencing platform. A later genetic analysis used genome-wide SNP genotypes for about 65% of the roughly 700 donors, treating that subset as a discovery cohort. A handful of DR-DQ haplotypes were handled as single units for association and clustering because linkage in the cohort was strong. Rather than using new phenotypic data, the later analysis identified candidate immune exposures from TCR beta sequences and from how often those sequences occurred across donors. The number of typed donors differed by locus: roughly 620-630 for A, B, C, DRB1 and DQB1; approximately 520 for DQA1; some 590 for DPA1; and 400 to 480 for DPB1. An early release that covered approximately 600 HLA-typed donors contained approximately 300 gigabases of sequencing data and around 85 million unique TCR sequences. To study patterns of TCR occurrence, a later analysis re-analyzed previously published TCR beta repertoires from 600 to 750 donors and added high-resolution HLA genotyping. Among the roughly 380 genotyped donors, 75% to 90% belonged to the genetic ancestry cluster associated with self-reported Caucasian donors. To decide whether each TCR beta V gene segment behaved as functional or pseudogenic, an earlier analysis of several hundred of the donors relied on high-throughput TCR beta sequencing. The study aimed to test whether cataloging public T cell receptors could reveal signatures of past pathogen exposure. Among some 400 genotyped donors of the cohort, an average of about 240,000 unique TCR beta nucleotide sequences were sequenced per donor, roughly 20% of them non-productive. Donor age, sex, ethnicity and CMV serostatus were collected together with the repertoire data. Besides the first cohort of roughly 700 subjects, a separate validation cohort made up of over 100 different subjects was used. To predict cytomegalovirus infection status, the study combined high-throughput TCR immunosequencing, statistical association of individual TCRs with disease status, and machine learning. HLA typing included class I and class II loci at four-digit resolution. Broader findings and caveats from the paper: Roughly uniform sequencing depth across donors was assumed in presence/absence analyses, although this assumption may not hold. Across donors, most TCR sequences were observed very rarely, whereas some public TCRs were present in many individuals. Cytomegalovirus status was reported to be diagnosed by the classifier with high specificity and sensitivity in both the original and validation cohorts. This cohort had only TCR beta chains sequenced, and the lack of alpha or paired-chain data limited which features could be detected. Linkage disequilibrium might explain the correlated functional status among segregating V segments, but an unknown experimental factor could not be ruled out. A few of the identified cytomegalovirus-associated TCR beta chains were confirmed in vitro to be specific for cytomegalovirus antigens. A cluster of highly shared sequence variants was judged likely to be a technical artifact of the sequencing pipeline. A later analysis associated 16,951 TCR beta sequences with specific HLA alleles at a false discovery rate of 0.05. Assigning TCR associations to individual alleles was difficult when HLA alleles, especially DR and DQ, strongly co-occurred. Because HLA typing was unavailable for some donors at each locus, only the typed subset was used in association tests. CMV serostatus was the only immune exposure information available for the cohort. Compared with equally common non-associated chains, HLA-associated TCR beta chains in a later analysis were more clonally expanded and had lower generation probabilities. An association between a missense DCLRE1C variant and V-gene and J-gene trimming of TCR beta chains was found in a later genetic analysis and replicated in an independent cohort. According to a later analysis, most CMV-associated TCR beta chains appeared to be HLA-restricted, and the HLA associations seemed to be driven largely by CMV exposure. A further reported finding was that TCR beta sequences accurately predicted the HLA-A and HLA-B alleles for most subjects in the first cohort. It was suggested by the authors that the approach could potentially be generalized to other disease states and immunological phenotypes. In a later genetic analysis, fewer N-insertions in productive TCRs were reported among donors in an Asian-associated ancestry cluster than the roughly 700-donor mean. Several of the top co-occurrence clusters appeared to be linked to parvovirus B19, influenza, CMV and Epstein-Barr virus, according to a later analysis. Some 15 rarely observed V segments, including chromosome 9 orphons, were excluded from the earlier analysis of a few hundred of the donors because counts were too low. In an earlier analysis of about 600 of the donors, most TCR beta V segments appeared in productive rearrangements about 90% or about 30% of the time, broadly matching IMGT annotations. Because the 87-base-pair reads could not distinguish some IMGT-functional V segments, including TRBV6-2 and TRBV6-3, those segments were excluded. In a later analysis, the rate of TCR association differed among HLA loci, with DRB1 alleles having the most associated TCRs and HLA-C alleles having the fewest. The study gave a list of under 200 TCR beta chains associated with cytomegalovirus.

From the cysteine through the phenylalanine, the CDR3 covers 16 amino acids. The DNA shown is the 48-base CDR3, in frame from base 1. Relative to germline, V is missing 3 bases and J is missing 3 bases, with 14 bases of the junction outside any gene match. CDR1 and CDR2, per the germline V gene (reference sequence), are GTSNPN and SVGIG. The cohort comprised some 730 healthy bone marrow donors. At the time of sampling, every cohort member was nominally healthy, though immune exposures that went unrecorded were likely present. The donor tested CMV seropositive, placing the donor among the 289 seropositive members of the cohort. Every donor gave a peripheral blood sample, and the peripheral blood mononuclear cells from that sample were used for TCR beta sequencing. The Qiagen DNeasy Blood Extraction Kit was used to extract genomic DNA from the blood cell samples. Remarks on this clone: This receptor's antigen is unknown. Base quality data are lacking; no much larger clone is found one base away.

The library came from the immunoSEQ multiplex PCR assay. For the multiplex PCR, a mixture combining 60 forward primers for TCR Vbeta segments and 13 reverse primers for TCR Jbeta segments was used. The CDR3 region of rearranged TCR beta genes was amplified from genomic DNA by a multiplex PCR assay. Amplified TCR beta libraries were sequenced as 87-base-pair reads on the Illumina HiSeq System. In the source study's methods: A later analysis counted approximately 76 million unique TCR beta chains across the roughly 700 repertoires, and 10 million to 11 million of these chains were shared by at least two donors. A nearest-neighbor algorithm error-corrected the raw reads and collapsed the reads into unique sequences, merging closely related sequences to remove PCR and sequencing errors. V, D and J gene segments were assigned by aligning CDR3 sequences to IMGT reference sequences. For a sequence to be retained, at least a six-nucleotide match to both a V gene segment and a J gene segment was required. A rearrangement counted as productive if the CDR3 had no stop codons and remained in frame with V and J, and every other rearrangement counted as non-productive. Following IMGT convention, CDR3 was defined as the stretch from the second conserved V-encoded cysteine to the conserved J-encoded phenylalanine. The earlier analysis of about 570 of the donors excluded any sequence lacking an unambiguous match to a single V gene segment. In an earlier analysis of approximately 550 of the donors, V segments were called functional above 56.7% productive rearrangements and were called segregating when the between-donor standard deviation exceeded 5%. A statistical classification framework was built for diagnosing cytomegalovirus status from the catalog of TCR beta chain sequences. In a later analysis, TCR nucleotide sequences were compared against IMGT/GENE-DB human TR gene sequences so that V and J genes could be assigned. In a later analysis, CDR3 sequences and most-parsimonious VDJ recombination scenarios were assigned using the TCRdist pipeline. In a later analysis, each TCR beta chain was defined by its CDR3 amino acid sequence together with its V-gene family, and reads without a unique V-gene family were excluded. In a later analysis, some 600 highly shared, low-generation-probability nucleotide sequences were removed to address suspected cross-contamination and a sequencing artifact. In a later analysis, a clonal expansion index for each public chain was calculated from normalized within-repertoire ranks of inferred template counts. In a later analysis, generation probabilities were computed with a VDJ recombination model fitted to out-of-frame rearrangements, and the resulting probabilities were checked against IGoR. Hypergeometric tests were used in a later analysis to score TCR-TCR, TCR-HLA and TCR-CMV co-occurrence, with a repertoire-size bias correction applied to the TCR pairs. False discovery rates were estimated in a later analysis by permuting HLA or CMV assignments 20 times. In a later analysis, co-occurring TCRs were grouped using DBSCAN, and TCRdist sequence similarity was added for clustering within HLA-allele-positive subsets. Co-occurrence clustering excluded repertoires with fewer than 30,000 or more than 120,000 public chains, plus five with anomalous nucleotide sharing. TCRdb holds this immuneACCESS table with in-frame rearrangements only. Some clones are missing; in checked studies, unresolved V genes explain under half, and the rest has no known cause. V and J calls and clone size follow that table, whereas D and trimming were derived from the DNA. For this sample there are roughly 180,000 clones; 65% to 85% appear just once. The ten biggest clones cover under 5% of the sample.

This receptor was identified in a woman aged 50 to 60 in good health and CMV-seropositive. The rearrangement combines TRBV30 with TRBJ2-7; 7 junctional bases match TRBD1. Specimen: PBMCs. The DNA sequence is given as TGTGCCTGGAGGACAGGGAAGGGGACGGTGGGCTACGAGCAGTACTTC. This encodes CAWRTGKGTVGYEQYF.